These T cell receptor beta chains were read from a single sample in a study of CD4 T cells in relation to SARS-CoV-2 and coronaviruses. No antigen has been assigned to these receptors. Produced via immunoSEQ multiplex PCR; TCRdb's table is partial and in-frame only. The sample shows 43,000 or so clones, approximately 80% of them seen only once. Sequencing was done on a sample of naive CD4+ T cells from PBMCs, cultured in vitro. These receptors all stem from an adult with COVID-19. The CDR3 runs from the conserved cysteine through the conserved F or W. A D gene is named only where the DNA matches it firmly. Only part of the rows carry a size: once, few, many, or a class if the clone is expanded.

j_gene: TRBJ1-4; abundance: few; v_gene: TRBV7-9; d_gene: .; CDR3nt: TGTGCCAGCAGCTTACTTCGTGGAACTAATGAAAAACTGTTTTTT; CDR3aa: CASSLLRGTNEKLFF
j_gene: TRBJ2-5; abundance: .; v_gene: TRBV3-1/TRBV3-2; d_gene: .; CDR3nt: TGTGCCAGCAGTCAGGAGACCCAGTACTTC; CDR3aa: CASSQETQYF
j_gene: TRBJ2-3; abundance: .; v_gene: TRBV7-9; d_gene: .; CDR3nt: TGTGCCAGCAAGGGGACTAGCACAGATACGCAGTATTTT; CDR3aa: CASKGTSTDTQYF
j_gene: TRBJ1-5; abundance: few; v_gene: TRBV2; d_gene: .; CDR3nt: TGTGCCAGCAGTCGAAGCCGGGCAGGTAAAAGCAATCAGCCCCAGCATTTT; CDR3aa: CASSRSRAGKSNQPQHF
j_gene: TRBJ2-5; abundance: .; v_gene: TRBV19; d_gene: TRBD1; CDR3nt: TGTGCCAGTAGTAAGGGACAGCGCTTGCAAGAGACCCAGTACTTC; CDR3aa: CASSKGQRLQETQYF
j_gene: TRBJ2-2; abundance: few; v_gene: TRBV9; d_gene: .; CDR3nt: TGTGCCAGCAGCCACCTCGCCGGGAGATGGGAGCTGTTTTTT; CDR3aa: CASSHLAGRWELFF
j_gene: TRBJ1-6; abundance: .; v_gene: TRBV6-5; d_gene: .; CDR3nt: TGTGCCAGCAGTTACTCGGAGACCCTCATTTCACCCCTCCACTTT; CDR3aa: CASSYSETLISPLHF
j_gene: TRBJ2-1; abundance: .; v_gene: TRBV20-1; d_gene: .; CDR3nt: TGCAGTACCGAGGTTAGAAATGAGCAGTTCTTC; CDR3aa: CSTEVRNEQFF
j_gene: TRBJ2-2; abundance: once; v_gene: TRBV7-3; d_gene: .; CDR3nt: TGTGCCAGCAGCTTTAACACCGGGACAACCAACACCGGGGAGCTGTTTTTT; CDR3aa: CASSFNTGTTNTGELFF
j_gene: TRBJ2-1; abundance: few; v_gene: TRBV7-9; d_gene: .; CDR3nt: TGTGCCAGCAGCTTGGGGTTCGAGCAGTTCTTC; CDR3aa: CASSLGFEQFF
j_gene: TRBJ2-1; abundance: .; v_gene: TRBV14; d_gene: TRBD2; CDR3nt: TGTGCCAGCAGCCTACTAGCGGGAGTCGCGAATGAGCAGTTCTTC; CDR3aa: CASSLLAGVANEQFF
j_gene: TRBJ2-1; abundance: .; v_gene: TRBV5-4; d_gene: .; CDR3nt: TGTGCCAGCAGCTTCGGAGGTCTAAGTGCGGGCGGGCAGTTCTTC; CDR3aa: CASSFGGLSAGGQFF
j_gene: TRBJ2-6; abundance: .; v_gene: TRBV27; d_gene: .; CDR3nt: TGTGCCAGCAGTTTAGGGTACGGGGCCAACGTCCTGACTTTC; CDR3aa: CASSLGYGANVLTF
j_gene: TRBJ1-5; abundance: .; v_gene: TRBV4-1; d_gene: .; CDR3nt: TGCGCCAGCAGCCAAATTACCAGGGTTGTGGGGCAGCCCCAGCATTTT; CDR3aa: CASSQITRVVGQPQHF
j_gene: TRBJ1-6; abundance: .; v_gene: TRBV6-5; d_gene: TRBD1; CDR3nt: TGTGCCAGCAGCGCCCGGGACAGGGATAATTCACCCCTCCACTTT; CDR3aa: CASSARDRDNSPLHF
j_gene: TRBJ1-2; abundance: .; v_gene: TRBV2; d_gene: TRBD1; CDR3nt: TGTGCCAGCAGTATCACGACCGGGACAGGCAAAGGCTACACCTTC; CDR3aa: CASSITTGTGKGYTF
j_gene: TRBJ2-1; abundance: .; v_gene: TRBV5-1; d_gene: .; CDR3nt: TGCGCCAGCAGCTTGAGCCAGGGAGTATTGGACAATGAGCAGTTCTTC; CDR3aa: CASSLSQGVLDNEQFF
j_gene: TRBJ2-1; abundance: .; v_gene: TRBV18; d_gene: .; CDR3nt: TGTGCCAGCTCACTCCCCACGTTGGGTGAGCAGTTCTTC; CDR3aa: CASSLPTLGEQFF
j_gene: TRBJ2-1; abundance: .; v_gene: TRBV7-9; d_gene: .; CDR3nt: TGTGCCAGCAGCCCAGCCACGGGACTGGGGGTAGGTGAGCAGTTCTTC; CDR3aa: CASSPATGLGVGEQFF
j_gene: TRBJ2-2; abundance: .; v_gene: TRBV6-5; d_gene: .; CDR3nt: TGTGCCACCTACCAGGGGTTTAACACCGGGGAGCTGTTTTTT; CDR3aa: CATYQGFNTGELFF
j_gene: TRBJ2-6; abundance: once; v_gene: TRBV6-5; d_gene: .; CDR3nt: TGTGCCAGCAGTTCGTGGGATCCCCCTGGGGCCAACGTCCTGACTTTC; CDR3aa: CASSSWDPPGANVLTF
j_gene: TRBJ2-5; abundance: .; v_gene: TRBV12-5; d_gene: TRBD1; CDR3nt: TGTGCTAGTGGCACAGGGGGACAGGGGAAAGAGACCCAGTACTTC; CDR3aa: CASGTGGQGKETQYF
j_gene: TRBJ2-7; abundance: .; v_gene: TRBV3-1/TRBV3-2; d_gene: .; CDR3nt: TGTGCCAGCAGCCTGTACTCCTACGAGCAGTACTTC; CDR3aa: CASSLYSYEQYF
j_gene: TRBJ1-4; abundance: .; v_gene: TRBV28; d_gene: TRBD1; CDR3nt: TGTGCCAGCAGCTCATGGACAGGGGTGGAGGAAAAACTGTTTTTT; CDR3aa: CASSSWTGVEEKLFF
j_gene: TRBJ1-2; abundance: .; v_gene: TRBV6-5; d_gene: .; CDR3nt: TGTGCCAGCAGTAGAGACGGCCGTAACTATGGCTACACCTTC; CDR3aa: CASSRDGRNYGYTF
j_gene: TRBJ2-3; abundance: .; v_gene: TRBV18; d_gene: TRBD2; CDR3nt: TGTGCCAGCTCACCGTCGAGCGGGAGCCCCACAGATACGCAGTATTTT; CDR3aa: CASSPSSGSPTDTQYF
j_gene: TRBJ1-5; abundance: .; v_gene: TRBV6-2/TRBV6-3; d_gene: .; CDR3nt: TGTGCCAGCAGTTTCGCGGGGGGCGTCGTTCAGCCCCAGCATTTT; CDR3aa: CASSFAGGVVQPQHF
j_gene: TRBJ2-1; abundance: .; v_gene: TRBV5-1; d_gene: .; CDR3nt: TGCGCCAGCAGCTTAGGAACAGTGTCCAATGAGCAGTTCTTC; CDR3aa: CASSLGTVSNEQFF
j_gene: TRBJ2-1; abundance: few; v_gene: TRBV7-2; d_gene: TRBD2; CDR3nt: TGTGCCAGCAGCTTTACTAGCGGGAGTGATGAGCAGTTCTTC; CDR3aa: CASSFTSGSDEQFF
j_gene: TRBJ2-7; abundance: .; v_gene: TRBV3-1/TRBV3-2; d_gene: .; CDR3nt: TGTGCCAGCAGCCAACTCCAGGGGTTGCAGTACTTC; CDR3aa: CASSQLQGLQYF
j_gene: TRBJ2-7; abundance: few; v_gene: TRBV5-4; d_gene: TRBD2; CDR3nt: TGTGCCAGCAGCCCCCGGGGGGGGAGTGGGTCCTACGAGCAGTACTTC; CDR3aa: CASSPRGGSGSYEQYF
j_gene: TRBJ2-2; abundance: .; v_gene: TRBV11-2; d_gene: .; CDR3nt: TGTGCCAGCAGCTTATCCCTGAGAGGGACCGGGGAGCTGTTTTTT; CDR3aa: CASSLSLRGTGELFF
j_gene: TRBJ2-2; abundance: .; v_gene: TRBV19; d_gene: .; CDR3nt: TGTGCCAGTACTGCCCAGGTGGCAGCCTTGGCGAACACCGGGGAGCTGTTTTTT; CDR3aa: CASTAQVAALANTGELFF
j_gene: TRBJ2-3; abundance: .; v_gene: TRBV25-1; d_gene: .; CDR3nt: TGTGCCAGCAGTGAAGTTCGCGGATACACAGATACGCAGTATTTT; CDR3aa: CASSEVRGYTDTQYF
j_gene: TRBJ2-1; abundance: .; v_gene: TRBV2; d_gene: TRBD1; CDR3nt: TGTGCCAGCAGTGATTTCGTCCGACAGGGGGTCTACAATGAGCAGTTCTTC; CDR3aa: CASSDFVRQGVYNEQFF
j_gene: TRBJ1-2; abundance: few; v_gene: TRBV7-9; d_gene: .; CDR3nt: TGTGCCAGCAGCTTAGAGGGAGTTGGCTACACCTTC; CDR3aa: CASSLEGVGYTF
j_gene: TRBJ1-5; abundance: .; v_gene: TRBV5-6; d_gene: .; CDR3nt: TGTGCCAGCAGCTTGGGACAGGTGAATCTCAATCAGCCCCAGCATTTT; CDR3aa: CASSLGQVNLNQPQHF
j_gene: TRBJ2-3; abundance: .; v_gene: TRBV6-1; d_gene: .; CDR3nt: TGTGCCAGCAGTGAACCACCCAGAACATTACTAACAGATACGCAGTATTTT; CDR3aa: CASSEPPRTLLTDTQYF
j_gene: TRBJ2-3; abundance: .; v_gene: TRBV19; d_gene: .; CDR3nt: TGTGCCAGTAGTTCAGGGTGGGACGGCACAGATACGCAGTATTTT; CDR3aa: CASSSGWDGTDTQYF
j_gene: TRBJ2-1; abundance: .; v_gene: TRBV20-1; d_gene: .; CDR3nt: TGCAGTGGTCTGGGCTCTCGGGAGCAGTTCTTC; CDR3aa: CSGLGSREQFF
j_gene: TRBJ2-7; abundance: .; v_gene: TRBV5-1; d_gene: .; CDR3nt: TGCGCCAGCAGCTTTCGGGACGGAGGATACGAGCAGTACTTC; CDR3aa: CASSFRDGGYEQYF
j_gene: TRBJ1-5; abundance: .; v_gene: TRBV2; d_gene: .; CDR3nt: TGTGCCAGCAGTGCGGATAGCAATCAGCCCCAGCATTTT; CDR3aa: CASSADSNQPQHF
j_gene: TRBJ2-2; abundance: .; v_gene: TRBV13; d_gene: .; CDR3nt: TGTGCCAGCAGCGGATTGAACACCGGGGAGCTGTTTTTT; CDR3aa: CASSGLNTGELFF
j_gene: TRBJ2-3; abundance: .; v_gene: TRBV5-4; d_gene: .; CDR3nt: TGTGCCAGCAGCTTTTTGGGTCCTTCGGAGGATACGCAGTATTTT; CDR3aa: CASSFLGPSEDTQYF
j_gene: TRBJ1-1; abundance: .; v_gene: TRBV27; d_gene: .; CDR3nt: TGTGCCAGCAGTTTATTTCAGGGCAACACTGAAGCTTTCTTT; CDR3aa: CASSLFQGNTEAFF
j_gene: TRBJ1-2; abundance: .; v_gene: TRBV15; d_gene: .; CDR3nt: TGTGCCACCTCAGGGGCCAACTATGGCTACACCTTC; CDR3aa: CATSGANYGYTF
j_gene: TRBJ1-1; abundance: .; v_gene: TRBV2; d_gene: .; CDR3nt: TGTGCCAGCAGTGTGTTCGGCGAGGGGACTGAAGCTTTCTTT; CDR3aa: CASSVFGEGTEAFF
j_gene: TRBJ2-5; abundance: .; v_gene: TRBV5-1; d_gene: TRBD1; CDR3nt: TGCGCCAGCAGCTTTACAGGGGGCAGAGAGACCCAGTACTTC; CDR3aa: CASSFTGGRETQYF
j_gene: TRBJ2-7; abundance: .; v_gene: TRBV7-8; d_gene: TRBD1; CDR3nt: TGTGCCAGCAGCAGAAGGGACAGGGACTACGAGCAGTACTTC; CDR3aa: CASSRRDRDYEQYF
j_gene: TRBJ1-1; abundance: .; v_gene: TRBV6-5; d_gene: .; CDR3nt: TGTGCCAGCAGCAGAGGGACCACCCCTGGAGCTTTCTTT; CDR3aa: CASSRGTTPGAFF
j_gene: TRBJ1-5; abundance: few; v_gene: TRBV28; d_gene: .; CDR3nt: TGTGCCAGCAGTTTAGCAGGGGCTGGTAATCAGCCCCAGCATTTT; CDR3aa: CASSLAGAGNQPQHF
j_gene: TRBJ2-5; abundance: .; v_gene: TRBV11-2; d_gene: TRBD1; CDR3nt: TGTGCCAGCAGCTTAGCGGGACAGACACAAGAGACCCAGTACTTC; CDR3aa: CASSLAGQTQETQYF